Following are 31 T cell receptor beta chains from one sample sequenced in a study of CD8 T cells in ankylosing spondylitis. Study results and limitations: Within ankylosing spondylitis blood, a TCR beta motif made up of roughly eight highly homologous variants appeared to be characteristic.

One entry per CDR3 protein, called by TCRdb with MiXCR from the 5' RACE reads. The sample shows 75,000 to 95,000 distinct CDR3 sequences, about 9% of them seen only once. No antigen has been assigned to these receptors. The sample was blood, either unsorted or a sorted T cell fraction (not recorded which). Receptors originate from a male donor with ankylosing spondylitis.

This clonotype was seen a handful of times. V and J are TRBV12-3 or TRBV12-4 and TRBJ2-1, with 7 bases matching TRBD2. CDR3 length equals 14 residues. The ends lost 9 bases at V and 3 bases at J; junction bases unmatched: 8. The chain's CDR3 is CASAEGGVYNEQFF. CDR3 nucleotides: TGTGCCAGTGCCGAGGGAGGGGTCTACAATGAGCAGTTCTTC.

The J gene is TRBJ2-1, the V gene TRBV24-1; D is undetermined. V was pared by 7 bases and J by 3 bases, with 12 bases between. Germline values: CDR1 KGHDR, CDR2 SFDVKD. The CDR3 extends over 14 amino acids. DNA for the CDR3: TGTGCCACCAGCGAAAAAGGGTTCTACAATGAGCAGTTCTTC. This sequence encodes CATSEKGFYNEQFF.

This clonotype was counted at least ten times. The rearrangement links TRBV6-2 or TRBV6-3 to TRBJ1-5; no reliable D call. The germline V gene encodes CDR1 MNHEY and CDR2 SVGEGT. This CDR3 contains 17 residues. V lost 0 bases to trimming and J lost 1 base, with 13 bases between them. The CDR3 region is CASSYSRTGRSNQPQHF. The CDR3 DNA follows: TGTGCCAGCAGTTACTCGAGGACCGGGAGAAGCAATCAGCCCCAGCATTTT.

This clonotype was detected only once. A much larger clone is a single base away; this may be a read error. The V call is TRBV29-1, the J call TRBJ2-5, with 8 bases matching TRBD2. The CDR3 spans 15 residues. CDR1 and CDR2 (germline): SQVTM, ANQGSEA. DNA for the CDR3: TGCAGCGTTGAACCACTAGCGGAGGAGGAAGAGACCCTGTACTTC. Amino acids: CSVEPLAEEEETLYF.

The V call is TRBV6-4, the J call TRBJ2-1; D is possibly TRBD1 or TRBD2 (5 bases each). This CDR3 is built from 15 residues. Deletions cut 6 bases from V and 0 bases from J, with 12 bases between. CDR1 is MRHNA, CDR2 SNTAGT, per germline. In DNA form, the CDR3 reads TGTGCCAGCAGCCACGAGGGGAGCTCCTACAATGAGCAGTTCTTC. As protein: CASSHEGSSYNEQFF.

In this sample, this clonotype turned up a few times. The V gene is TRBV7-8, the J gene TRBJ2-5, with TRBD2 matching 12 bases. V was clipped by 4 bases and J by 5 bases; unmatched bases: 5. CDR1 is SGHVS, CDR2 FQNEAQ, per germline. This CDR3 spans 15 amino acids. The CDR3 here is CASSSNGLAGETQYF. DNA of the CDR3: TGTGCCAGCAGCTCAAACGGACTAGCGGGGGAGACCCAGTACTTC.

The sample holds a few counts of this clonotype. The rearrangement links TRBV12-3 or TRBV12-4 to TRBJ2-2; TRBD2 is a possible D gene (5 bases). With 6 bases removed from V and 6 bases from J, the gap between germline ends came to 11 bases. The CDR3 covers 13 residues. The CDR3 DNA is TGTGCCAGCAGCCCGGGGATGGCCGGGGAGCTGTTTTTT. Its translation is CASSPGMAGELFF.

This clonotype was observed a handful of times. The chain recombines TRBV5-6 with TRBJ2-7; perhaps TRBD2 as D (6 bases). V was shortened by 4 bases and J by 12 bases, with 17 bases between the two germline ends. In germline, CDR1 is SGHDT, CDR2 YYEEEE. This CDR3 has 12 amino acids. The CDR3 coding sequence is TGTGCCAGCAGCCGTTTACGGGAGAGCCTGTACTTC. It is translated as CASSRLRESLYF.

This clonotype was observed a few times. The chain uses TRBV25-1 and TRBJ2-1; D remains ambiguous. This CDR3 is 14 amino acids long. Trimming removed 1 base from V and 5 bases from J, with 9 bases in between. Per the germline V gene, CDR1 is MGHDK and CDR2 is SYGVNS. CDR3 protein: CASSELEQDNEQFF. Written as DNA, the CDR3 is TGTGCCAGCAGTGAATTGGAGCAGGACAATGAGCAGTTCTTC. The full variable domain, rest sourced from reference TRBV25-1 and TRBJ2-1, is EADIYQTPRYLVIGTGKKITLECSQTMGHDKMYWYQQDPGMELHLIHYSYGVNSTEKGDLSSESTVSRIRTEHFPLTLESARPSHTSQYLCASSELEQDNEQFFGPGTRLTVL.

This clonotype was detected many times. V gene TRBV7-9 combines with J gene TRBJ2-2; D gene unclear. The germline V gene encodes CDR1 SEHNR and CDR2 FQNEAQ (reference sequence). V lost 10 bases to trimming and J lost 6 bases, with 15 bases between them. The CDR3 covers 13 residues. The CDR3 region is CATSATTPGELFF. For the CDR3, the DNA is TGTGCCACCTCGGCGACGACACCCGGGGAGCTGTTTTTT.

This clonotype was counted between two and nine times. The chain combines TRBV20-1 with TRBJ2-1; D is perhaps TRBD2 (6 bases). The CDR3 contains 17 residues. CDR1 is DFQATT, CDR2 SNEGSKA, per germline (reference sequence). V dropped 1 base and J dropped 3 bases, with 19 bases sitting between them. The CDR3: CSARVIHPEGLYNEQFF. The CDR3 DNA is TGCAGTGCTAGAGTCATCCACCCGGAGGGACTCTACAATGAGCAGTTCTTC.

This clonotype was counted between two and nine times. The V gene is TRBV7-2, the J gene TRBJ2-7; 12 bases line up with TRBD2. This CDR3 has 17 residues. Trimming removed 6 bases from V and 5 bases from J; junction bases left unmatched: 14. CDR1 is SGHTA, CDR2 FQGNSA, per germline. DNA of the CDR3: TGTGCCAGCAGTTTGAACGGACTAGCGGGACTCCCCAACGAGCAGTACTTC. Translated, it gives CASSLNGLAGLPNEQYF. The full variable domain, its missing parts supplied by reference TRBV7-2 and TRBJ2-7, is GAGVSQSPSNKVTEKGKDVELRCDPISGHTALYWYRQSLGQGLEFLIYFQGNSAPDKSGLPSDRFSAERTGGSVSTLTIQRTQQEDSAVYLCASSLNGLAGLPNEQYFGPGTRLTVT.

The chain joins TRBV9 to TRBJ1-2, with D unclear. The germline V gene encodes CDR1 SGDLS and CDR2 YYNGEE. The CDR3 consists of 14 residues. Trimming removed 2 bases from V and 4 bases from J, with 12 bases in between. As DNA, the CDR3 is TGTGCCAGCAGCGTTGGAGATGTGGCCTATGGCTACACCTTC. Its protein product is CASSVGDVAYGYTF. Looking up the rest from reference TRBV9 and TRBJ1-2 gives the full variable domain: DSGVTQTPKHLITATGQRVTLRCSPRSGDLSVYWYQQSLDQGLQFLIQYYNGEERAKGNILERFSAQQFPDLHSELNLSSLELGDSALYFCASSVGDVAYGYTFGSGTRLTVV.

This clonotype was seen once. The gene calls are TRBV25-1 and TRBJ2-7; D uncertain. The germline V gene has CDR1 MGHDK and CDR2 SYGVNS. The CDR3 loop spans 13 amino acids. V lost 2 bases, J lost 1 base, and 6 bases lay in between. Written as DNA, the CDR3 is TGTGCCAGCAGTGAAGTAGTATCCTACGAGCAGTACTTC. Encoded protein: CASSEVVSYEQYF.

As concerns this clonotype: No conserved phenylalanine or tryptophan ends this CDR3, so it is likely a read error. The rearrangement links TRBV19 to TRBJ1-2; no definite D call. Per the germline V gene, CDR1 is LNHDA and CDR2 is SQIVND (reference sequence). The CDR3 has 13 residues. CDR3 DNA: TGTTCGTCCGCCGGGGATAGTGACTATGGCTACACCTCC. Translated: CSSAGDSDYGYTS.

V usage is TRBV27 and J usage is TRBJ2-7; tentative D call: TRBD1 (5 bases). Trimming removed 0 bases at V and 3 bases at J, with 9 bases between. This CDR3 is built from 14 residues. Germline V lookup: CDR1 MNHEY, CDR2 SMNVEV (reference sequence). In DNA, the CDR3 is TGTGCCAGCAGTTTATCGAGGCAGGGCTACGAGCAGTACTTC. Translating gives CASSLSRQGYEQYF.

This clonotype turned up a few times. The CDR3 sequence is CSARVNRGREQYF. The CDR3 DNA sequence: TGCAGTGCTAGAGTTAACAGGGGGCGCGAGCAGTACTTC. The rearrangement uses TRBV20-1 and TRBJ2-7, with TRBD1 identical over 9 bases. The CDR3 spans 13 residues. Germline lookup yields CDR1 DFQATT and CDR2 SNEGSKA (reference sequence). The V and J ends lost 1 base and 6 bases, in that order; junction bases with no gene match: 4.

The J gene is TRBJ2-1, the V gene TRBV20-1, with 8 bases that match TRBD2. Germline trimming cut 3 bases from V and 8 bases from J; bases unmatched to any gene: 3. Germline lookup yields CDR1 DFQATT and CDR2 SNEGSKA (reference sequence). This CDR3 has 12 amino acids. CDR3 nucleotides: TGCAGTGCTAGCCCTAGCGGGTATGAGCAGTTCTTC. It is translated as CSASPSGYEQFF.

This clonotype has more than one count but fewer than ten. The chain is built from TRBV10-3 and TRBJ1-2; 9 nucleotides align to TRBD1. Germline CDR1 ENHRY, CDR2 SYGVKD. V was pared by 6 bases and J by 0 bases, with 11 bases of the junction left unmatched. The CDR3 runs to 17 residues. CDR3 sequence reads: CAIRDGTGWSPNYGYTF. DNA of the CDR3: TGTGCCATCAGGGACGGGACAGGGTGGTCCCCTAACTATGGCTACACCTTC.

This clonotype was counted a few times. This chain links TRBV20-1 with TRBJ1-1, with D perhaps matching TRBD1 (5 bases). V lost 2 bases to trimming and J lost 11 bases, with 18 bases between them. The CDR3 loop spans 13 amino acids. In germline, CDR1 is DFQATT, CDR2 SNEGSKA (reference sequence). This chain's CDR3 is CSARNRTRGEAFF. CDR3 in DNA: TGCAGTGCTAGAAACAGGACTCGCGGGGAGGCTTTCTTT.

This chain connects TRBV16 to TRBJ2-1; weak D call: TRBD2 (6 bases). CDR1 and CDR2 from the germline V gene are KGHSY and FQNENV. The V gene lost 4 bases and the J gene lost 6 bases, with 22 bases spanning the gap. The CDR3 has 17 amino acids. CDR3 residues: CASSPSNEGTSLNEQFF. DNA of the CDR3: TGTGCCAGCAGCCCTTCGAACGAAGGGACTTCACTCAATGAGCAGTTCTTC.

The chain links TRBV7-6 to TRBJ2-5; D not certain. This CDR3 region has 13 residues. The ends were cut back, 2 bases at V and 3 bases at J, with 7 bases in the middle. CDR1 is SGHVS and CDR2 is FNYEAQ in the germline V gene. CDR3 region: CASSLRAEETQYF. In nucleotides, the CDR3 is TGTGCCAGCAGCTTACGGGCAGAAGAGACCCAGTACTTC.

This clonotype was counted between two and nine times. This chain's CDR3 is CASSENQRYGYTF. The CDR3 DNA sequence: TGTGCCAGCAGTGAAAATCAGCGCTATGGCTACACCTTC. The rearrangement uses TRBV6-1 and TRBJ1-2; D gene uncertain. This CDR3 has 13 amino acids. V was trimmed by 2 bases and J by 4 bases, leaving 8 bases between them. The germline gives CDR1 MNHNS, CDR2 SASEGT.

In its sample, this clonotype was seen many times. The gene calls are TRBV7-9 and TRBJ2-3; D is unclear. Trimming cost V 3 bases and J 3 bases, with 13 bases left between them. Looked up from germline, CDR1 is SEHNR and CDR2 is FQNEAQ (reference sequence). The CDR3 is 15 amino acids. The CDR3 region is CASSFLGIETDTQYF. In DNA, the CDR3 is TGTGCCAGCAGCTTTTTAGGGATCGAGACAGATACGCAGTATTTT.

This chain connects TRBV15 to TRBJ2-1; D is perhaps TRBD1 (5 bases). V lost 0 bases, J lost 10 bases, and 10 bases lay in between. Germline V gives CDR1 LNHNV, CDR2 YYDKDF (reference sequence). This CDR3 has 13 residues. CDR3 sequence: CATSRDVYREQFF. DNA for the CDR3: TGTGCCACCAGCAGAGATGTCTACAGGGAGCAGTTCTTC. Complete variable domain (other parts from reference TRBV15 and TRBJ2-1): DAMVIQNPRYQVTQFGKPVTLSCSQTLNHNVMYWYQQKSSQAPKLLFHYYDKDFNNEADTPDNFQSRRPNTSFCFLDIRSPGLGDTAMYLCATSRDVYREQFFGPGTRLTVL.

This clonotype has at least ten counts. The V gene is TRBV10-3, the J gene TRBJ1-2; TRBD1 agrees at 10 bases. Germline V CDR1 and CDR2: ENHRY, SYGVKD. V lost 5 bases and J lost 0; bases outside the gene matches: 6. The length of the CDR3 is 16 residues. The CDR3 region is CAISTDRGKTNYGYTF. CDR3 nucleotides: TGTGCCATCAGTACGGACAGGGGGAAAACTAACTATGGCTACACCTTC.

This chain joins TRBV14 and TRBJ2-1, with D maybe TRBD2 (6 bases). CDR3 length: 15 amino acids. CDR1 is SGHDN and CDR2 is FVKESK in the germline V gene. The V gene lost 4 bases and the J gene lost 5 bases, with 15 bases spanning the gap. CDR3 DNA sequence: TGTGCCAGCAGCCTCCAGGCGGGAACCCACAATGAGCAGTTCTTC. This codes for CASSLQAGTHNEQFF.

A remark on this clonotype: This may arise from a read error, as a much more abundant clone is one base away. The chain couples TRBV6-4 to TRBJ2-1, with D possibly called TRBD1 or TRBD2 (6 bases each). This CDR3 region has 14 residues. The V and J ends lost 3 bases and 8 bases respectively, with 14 bases between them. Germline-derived CDR1 and CDR2 are MRHNA and SNTAGT. CDR3 protein: CASSEVSGGDEQFF. CDR3 nucleotides: TGTGCCAGCAGTGAAGTCTCCGGGGGCGATGAGCAGTTCTTC.

The table lists this clonotype with a few counts. The V call is TRBV25-1, the J call TRBJ2-3, with D uncertain. Trimming pared 3 bases from V and 5 bases from J, leaving 15 bases between. The CDR3 loop spans 15 amino acids. Germline loops: CDR1 MGHDK, CDR2 SYGVNS. The CDR3 here is CASSDPLGSLDTQYF. The DNA for the CDR3 is TGTGCCAGCAGTGACCCGCTAGGGTCCTTAGATACGCAGTATTTT.

In its sample, this clonotype was seen many times. The CDR3 sequence is CASSFGYNQPQHF. CDR3 sequence (DNA): TGTGCCAGCAGTTTTGGGTACAATCAGCCCCAGCATTTT. The chain combines TRBV12-3 or TRBV12-4 with TRBJ1-5, with D hard to call. With 3 bases removed from V and 3 bases from J, the gap between germline ends came to 6 bases. This CDR3 comprises 13 residues.

This clonotype came up a few times. This chain links TRBV24-1 with TRBJ2-3; 15 bases are shared with TRBD2. Germline lookup yields CDR1 KGHDR and CDR2 SFDVKD. J was trimmed by 0 bases and V by 3 bases; bases with no gene match: 6. This CDR3 has 19 residues. DNA of the CDR3: TGTGCCACCAGTGATCACGGACTAGCGGGAGGGATAAGCACAGATACGCAGTATTTT. Translating it yields CATSDHGLAGGISTDTQYF.